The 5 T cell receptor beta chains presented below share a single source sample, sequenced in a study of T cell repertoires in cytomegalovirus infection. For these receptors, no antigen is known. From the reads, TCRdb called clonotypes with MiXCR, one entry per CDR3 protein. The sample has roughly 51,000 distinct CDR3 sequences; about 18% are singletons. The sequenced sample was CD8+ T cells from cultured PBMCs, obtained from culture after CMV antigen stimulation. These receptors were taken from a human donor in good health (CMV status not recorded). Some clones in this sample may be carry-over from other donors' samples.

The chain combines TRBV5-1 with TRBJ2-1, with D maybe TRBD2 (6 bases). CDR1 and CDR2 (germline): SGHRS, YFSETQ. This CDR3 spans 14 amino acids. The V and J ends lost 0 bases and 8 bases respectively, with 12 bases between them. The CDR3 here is CASSLVGGADEQFF. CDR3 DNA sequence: TGCGCCAGCAGCTTGGTTGGAGGGGCCGATGAGCAGTTCTTC.

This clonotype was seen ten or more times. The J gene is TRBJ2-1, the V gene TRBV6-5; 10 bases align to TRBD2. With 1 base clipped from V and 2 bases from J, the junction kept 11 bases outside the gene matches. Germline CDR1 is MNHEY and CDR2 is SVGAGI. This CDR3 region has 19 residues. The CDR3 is CASSYWSSGGLGTYNEQFF. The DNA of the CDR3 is TGTGCCAGCAGTTACTGGTCTAGCGGGGGCCTAGGCACCTACAATGAGCAGTTCTTC.

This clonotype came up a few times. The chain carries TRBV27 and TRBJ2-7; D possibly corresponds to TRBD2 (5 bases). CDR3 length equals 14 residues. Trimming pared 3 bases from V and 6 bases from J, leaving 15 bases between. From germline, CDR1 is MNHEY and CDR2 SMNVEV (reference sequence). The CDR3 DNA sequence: TGTGCCAGCAGTTTGTTAAGTCAACGGGGCGAGCAGTACTTC. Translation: CASSLLSQRGEQYF.

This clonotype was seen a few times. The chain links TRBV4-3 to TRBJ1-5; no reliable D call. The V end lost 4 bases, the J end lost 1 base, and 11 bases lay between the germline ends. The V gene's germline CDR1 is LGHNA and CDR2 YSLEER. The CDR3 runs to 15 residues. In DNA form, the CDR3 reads TGCGCCAGCAGCCCGGGTAGGGAGAGCAATCAGCCCCAGCATTTT. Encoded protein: CASSPGRESNQPQHF.

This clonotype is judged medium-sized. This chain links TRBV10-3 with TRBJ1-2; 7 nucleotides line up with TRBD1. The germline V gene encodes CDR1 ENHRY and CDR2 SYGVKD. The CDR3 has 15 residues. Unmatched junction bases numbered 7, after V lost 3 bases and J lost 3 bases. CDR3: CAISDRDSDDYGYTF. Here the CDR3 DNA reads TGTGCCATCAGTGACAGGGACAGTGATGACTATGGCTACACCTTC.